This TCR beta chain was captured in a study of identical twins. Study findings and constraints: There is a chance that invariant MAIT and iNKT cells partially muddied zero-insertion analyses. Conclusions came from cross-sectional statistical analysis, not from following the same donors. Fewer insertions characterized abundant cord blood beta clonotypes, whereas memory repertoires showed none.

This clonotype was observed a handful of times. Its antigen is unidentified. The cDNA had a unique molecular identifier and a template-switch universal primer site. TCRdb re-analysed the 5' RACE reads in MiXCR, keeping a single row per CDR3 protein. The sample yields roughly 1.6 million distinct CDR3 sequences, less than 40% seen once. Input material: cord blood. The receptor was derived from a newborn girl in good health.

The CDR3 nucleotides read TGCAGCGTTGCCCCCGGTAGCAATCAGCCCCAGCATTTT. Translation gives CSVAPGSNQPQHF. J is TRBJ1-5 and V is TRBV29-1; no clear D. Between the trimmed V and J ends, which lost 4 bases and 0 bases, there was a span of 7 bases. The CDR3 extends over 13 amino acids. Germline values: CDR1 SQVTM, CDR2 ANQGSEA.